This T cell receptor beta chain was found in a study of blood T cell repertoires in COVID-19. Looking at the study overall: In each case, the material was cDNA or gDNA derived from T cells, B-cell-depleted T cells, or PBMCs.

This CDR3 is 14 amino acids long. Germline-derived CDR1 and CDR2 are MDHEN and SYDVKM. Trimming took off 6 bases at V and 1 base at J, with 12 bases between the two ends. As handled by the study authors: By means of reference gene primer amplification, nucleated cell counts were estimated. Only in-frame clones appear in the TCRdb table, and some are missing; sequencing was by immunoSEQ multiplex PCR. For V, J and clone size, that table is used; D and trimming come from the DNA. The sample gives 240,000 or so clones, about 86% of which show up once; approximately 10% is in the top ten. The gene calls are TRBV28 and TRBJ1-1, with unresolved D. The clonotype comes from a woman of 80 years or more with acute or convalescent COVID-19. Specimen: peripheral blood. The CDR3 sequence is CASREQQKNTEAFF. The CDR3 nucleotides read TGTGCCAGCAGGGAACAGCAAAAGAACACTGAAGCTTTCTTT.